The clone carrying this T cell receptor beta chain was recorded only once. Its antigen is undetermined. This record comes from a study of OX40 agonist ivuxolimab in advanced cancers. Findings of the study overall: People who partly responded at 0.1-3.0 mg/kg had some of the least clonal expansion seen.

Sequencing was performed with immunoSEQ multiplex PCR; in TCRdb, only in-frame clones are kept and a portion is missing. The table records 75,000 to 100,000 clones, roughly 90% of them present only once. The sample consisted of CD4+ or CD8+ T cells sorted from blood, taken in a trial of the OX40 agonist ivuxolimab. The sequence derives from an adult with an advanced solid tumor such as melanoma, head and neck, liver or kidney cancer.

DNA of the CDR3: TGTGCCAGCAGCCCACCGGGGGCTGGTAATGAAAAACTGTTTTTT. It encodes CASSPPGAGNEKLFF. The gene calls are TRBV13 and TRBJ1-4, with a tentative D call TRBD1 (6 bases). In germline, CDR1 is PRHDT, CDR2 FYEKMQ (reference sequence). The CDR3 is 15 amino acids. Trimming took 5 bases from V and 4 from J, leaving 14 bases between them.